This TCR beta chain was captured in a study of blood T cell repertoires in COVID-19. Study background: PBMCs, B-cell-depleted T cells, or T cells provided the cDNA or gDNA that made up the material.

Looked up from germline, CDR1 is SGHRS and CDR2 is YFSETQ. This CDR3 is built from 15 residues. With 4 bases removed from V and 4 bases from J, the gap between germline ends came to 18 bases. In the original processing: Estimated nucleated cell counts came from reference gene primer amplification. Profiling relied on immunoSEQ multiplex PCR, and the TCRdb table lists in-frame clones only, not all of them. The V and J calls and the clone size are those of that table, but D and trimming were determined from the DNA. The table includes 250,000 to 350,000 clones, roughly 90% detected once. This study enrolled people aged roughly 18 to 100 from under 25 US geographic areas.

This clonotype was obtained from a woman between 18 and 29 years old who had recovered from COVID-19. Sequenced: PBMCs or T cells enriched from blood (not recorded which). The gene calls are TRBV5-1 and TRBJ2-7; perhaps TRBD2 as D (6 bases). The CDR3 region is CASSEPGSLLYEQYF. The CDR3 DNA follows: TGCGCCAGCAGCGAACCCGGGAGCCTTCTATACGAGCAGTACTTC.